This entry lists 4 T cell receptor beta chains sequenced from one sample in a study of graft-versus-host responses after intestinal transplantation. These TCRs are of unknown antigen specificity. The repertoire was sequenced with immunoSEQ multiplex PCR; TCRdb's copy has only in-frame clones and lacks some. Seen here are some 70,000 clones, 80% to 90% observed once, and the top ten hold around 8.6%. This material consisted of unstimulated CD8+ T cells sorted from spleen or lymph node cells, taken before transplant. These receptors were collected from a human donor who was the organ donor for an intestinal transplant.

V gene TRBV9 combines with J gene TRBJ1-1; D is uncertain. The ends were cut back, 3 bases at V and 0 bases at J, with 6 bases in the middle. Germline V gene data show CDR1 as SGDLS and CDR2 as YYNGEE. The CDR3 sequence is 13 residues long. The DNA for the CDR3 is TGTGCCAGCAGCGCCCACTTGAACACTGAAGCTTTCTTT. It specifies CASSAHLNTEAFF.

By share of the sample, this clone is medium-sized. The gene calls are TRBV13 and TRBJ2-4, with 15 bases identical to TRBD2. This CDR3 is built from 17 residues. Looked up from germline, CDR1 is PRHDT and CDR2 is FYEKMQ (reference sequence). Trimming removed 5 bases from V and 7 bases from J; junction bases left unmatched: 9. DNA of the CDR3: TGTGCCAGCAGCCCTGACGGACTAGCGGGGGGGCCGAACATTCAGTACTTC. This codes for CASSPDGLAGGPNIQYF.

This clone has a single count. The chain is built from TRBV5-6 and TRBJ2-3; D perhaps matches TRBD1 (6 bases). In germline, CDR1 is SGHDT, CDR2 YYEEEE. V lost 4 bases, J lost 1 base, and 10 bases lay in between. The CDR3 is 14 amino acids. CDR3 in amino acids: CASSNHRGTDTQYF. CDR3 bases: TGTGCCAGCAGCAACCACAGGGGCACAGATACGCAGTATTTT.

V usage is TRBV28 and J usage is TRBJ2-7; unclear D gene. Deletions cut 6 bases from V and 2 bases from J, with 14 bases between. The CDR3 is 14 residues long. Germline values: CDR1 MDHEN, CDR2 SYDVKM. CDR3 in amino acids: CASRVRIEAYEQYF. The CDR3 DNA is TGTGCCAGCAGGGTTCGGATTGAGGCCTACGAGCAGTACTTC.